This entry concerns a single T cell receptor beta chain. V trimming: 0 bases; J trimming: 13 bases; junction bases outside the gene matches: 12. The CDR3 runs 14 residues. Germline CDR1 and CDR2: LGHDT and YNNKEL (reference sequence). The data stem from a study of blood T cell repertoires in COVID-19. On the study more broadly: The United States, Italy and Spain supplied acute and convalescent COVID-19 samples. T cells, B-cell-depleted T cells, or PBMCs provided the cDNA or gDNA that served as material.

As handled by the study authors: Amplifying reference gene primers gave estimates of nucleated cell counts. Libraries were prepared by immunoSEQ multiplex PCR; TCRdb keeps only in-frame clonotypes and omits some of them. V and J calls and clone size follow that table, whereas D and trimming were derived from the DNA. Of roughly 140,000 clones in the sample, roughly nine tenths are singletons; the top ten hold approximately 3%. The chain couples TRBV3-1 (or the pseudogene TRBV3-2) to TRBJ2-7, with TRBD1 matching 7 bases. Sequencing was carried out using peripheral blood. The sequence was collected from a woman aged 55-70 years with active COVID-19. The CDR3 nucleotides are TGTGCCAGCAGCCAAGAGCGATCCCGACAGGGTGTTTACTTC. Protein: CASSQERSRQGVYF.